The rows below give T cell receptor beta chains drawn from one sample of a study of control samples from healthy donors and cancer patients. Generated by immunoSEQ multiplex PCR, the TCRdb table keeps only in-frame clones and is missing some. The sample consists of approximately 89,000 clones, more than 75% of them appearing once. Sequenced input: blood. The receptors derive from a man aged 50 to 60 in good health. CDR3s include the opening cysteine and the closing phenylalanine or tryptophan. The D gene is left open where the match is weak. Clone size appears in some rows only: once, few, many, or a class for an expanded clone.

CDR3 DNA: TGTGCCAGTAGTACACGACAGATCAATCAGCCCCAGCATTTT; CDR3 protein: CASSTRQINQPQHF; D gene: .; J gene: TRBJ1-5; V gene: TRBV19; clone size: .
CDR3 DNA: TGCGCCAGCAGCTTGGGGGCAGGGCGGGGAGAAAAACTGTTTTTT; CDR3 protein: CASSLGAGRGEKLFF; D gene: .; J gene: TRBJ1-4; V gene: TRBV5-1; clone size: .
CDR3 DNA: TGTGCCAGCAGTCCTAGTAGCGGCTATGGCTACACCTTC; CDR3 protein: CASSPSSGYGYTF; D gene: .; J gene: TRBJ1-2; V gene: TRBV12-3/TRBV12-4; clone size: .
CDR3 DNA: TGTGCCACCAGTGATTTCTTTGCGGGAGGGCCCCACGAGCAGTTCTTC; CDR3 protein: CATSDFFAGGPHEQFF; D gene: TRBD2; J gene: TRBJ2-1; V gene: TRBV24-1; clone size: .
CDR3 DNA: TGTGCCAGCAGCGTATGGTTAGCCAAAAACATTCAGTACTTC; CDR3 protein: CASSVWLAKNIQYF; D gene: .; J gene: TRBJ2-4; V gene: TRBV5-4; clone size: once
CDR3 DNA: TGTGCCAGCAACCCCCCCGACGGCGCAGATACGCAGTATTTT; CDR3 protein: CASNPPDGADTQYF; D gene: .; J gene: TRBJ2-3; V gene: TRBV5-4; clone size: .
CDR3 DNA: TGTGCCAGCAGCTTAGTAGCGGGAGGTCTGGAGTACTTC; CDR3 protein: CASSLVAGGLEYF; D gene: TRBD2; J gene: TRBJ2-7; V gene: TRBV7-3; clone size: .
CDR3 DNA: TGTGCCAGCAGCCAGGGGCCTAGCCCAGACAATGAGCAGTTCTTC; CDR3 protein: CASSQGPSPDNEQFF; D gene: .; J gene: TRBJ2-1; V gene: TRBV4-2; clone size: .
CDR3 DNA: TGTGCCAGCAGCCCTCTTTTCGGGACAGAGGATGGAAACACCATATATTTT; CDR3 protein: CASSPLFGTEDGNTIYF; D gene: TRBD1; J gene: TRBJ1-3; V gene: TRBV3-1/TRBV3-2; clone size: .
CDR3 DNA: TGTGCCAGCAGCCAACAGAGGGGGCCTGAGCAGTTCTTC; CDR3 protein: CASSQQRGPEQFF; D gene: TRBD1; J gene: TRBJ2-1; V gene: TRBV3-1/TRBV3-2; clone size: .
CDR3 DNA: TGCGCCAGCAGCCATTCCGGGACTAGCAGCATTCAGTACTTC; CDR3 protein: CASSHSGTSSIQYF; D gene: TRBD2; J gene: TRBJ2-4; V gene: TRBV4-3; clone size: .
CDR3 DNA: TGTGCCAGCGGGGAAGGGGGCGGCACAGATACGCAGTATTTT; CDR3 protein: CASGEGGGTDTQYF; D gene: TRBD1; J gene: TRBJ2-3; V gene: TRBV2; clone size: .
CDR3 DNA: TGTGCCAGCACCCGGGAGTATGGCTACACCTTC; CDR3 protein: CASTREYGYTF; D gene: .; J gene: TRBJ1-2; V gene: TRBV5-8; clone size: .
CDR3 DNA: TGTGCCAGCAGTCCGACAGGGGTGAGCACTGAAGCTTTCTTT; CDR3 protein: CASSPTGVSTEAFF; D gene: TRBD1; J gene: TRBJ1-1; V gene: TRBV27; clone size: .
CDR3 DNA: TGTGCCAGCAGTTTCGAGCGAGAAAAACTGTTTTTT; CDR3 protein: CASSFEREKLFF; D gene: .; J gene: TRBJ1-4; V gene: TRBV12-3/TRBV12-4; clone size: .
CDR3 DNA: TGTGCCAGCAGCCGACTTGTAGCGGAGAAAGAGACCCAGTACTTC; CDR3 protein: CASSRLVAEKETQYF; D gene: .; J gene: TRBJ2-5; V gene: TRBV7-8; clone size: .
CDR3 DNA: TGTGCCAGCAGCTTTGGACGGACTGAAGCTTTCTTT; CDR3 protein: CASSFGRTEAFF; D gene: .; J gene: TRBJ1-1; V gene: TRBV11-2; clone size: .
CDR3 DNA: TGTGCCAGCAGCTTGCCTGGCGCGGCAGATACGCAGTATTTT; CDR3 protein: CASSLPGAADTQYF; D gene: .; J gene: TRBJ2-3; V gene: TRBV5-6; clone size: .
CDR3 DNA: TGTGCCAGCGGGACGGGACTCTCTGGAAACACCATATATTTT; CDR3 protein: CASGTGLSGNTIYF; D gene: .; J gene: TRBJ1-3; V gene: TRBV19; clone size: few
CDR3 DNA: TGTGCCAGGCCCGGAGGTATCTCCTACGAGCAGTACTTC; CDR3 protein: CARPGGISYEQYF; D gene: .; J gene: TRBJ2-7; V gene: TRBV21-1; clone size: .
CDR3 DNA: TGTGCCACCAGTGACCCCGGACAGGGGAATGACAATGAGCAGTTCTTC; CDR3 protein: CATSDPGQGNDNEQFF; D gene: TRBD1; J gene: TRBJ2-1; V gene: TRBV24-1; clone size: .
CDR3 DNA: TGTGCCAGCAGGGGGAAGGGGACGGATCAGCCCCAGCATTTT; CDR3 protein: CASRGKGTDQPQHF; D gene: .; J gene: TRBJ1-5; V gene: TRBV2; clone size: .
CDR3 DNA: TGTGCCAGTAGTATACGCGCCGGGGAGCTGTTTTTT; CDR3 protein: CASSIRAGELFF; D gene: .; J gene: TRBJ2-2; V gene: TRBV19; clone size: .
CDR3 DNA: TGTGCCAGCAGCACCAGGACTAGCGGGCTCGGCGAGCAGTACTTC; CDR3 protein: CASSTRTSGLGEQYF; D gene: TRBD2; J gene: TRBJ2-7; V gene: TRBV7-2; clone size: .
CDR3 DNA: TGTGCCAGCACGAGTAACACCATTTATGGCTACACCTTC; CDR3 protein: CASTSNTIYGYTF; D gene: .; J gene: TRBJ1-2; V gene: TRBV28; clone size: .
CDR3 DNA: TGTGCCAGCAGCCAAGTTAACAGGGGTGTCCAAGAGACCCAGTACTTC; CDR3 protein: CASSQVNRGVQETQYF; D gene: TRBD1; J gene: TRBJ2-5; V gene: TRBV14; clone size: .
CDR3 DNA: TGTGCCAGCTCACCACCCCGGTTTGCAGGGGCCAACGTCCTGACTTTC; CDR3 protein: CASSPPRFAGANVLTF; D gene: .; J gene: TRBJ2-6; V gene: TRBV18; clone size: .
CDR3 DNA: TGCGCCAGCAGCCTCTCCTTTGCTAGCGGCTACACCGGGGAGCTGTTTTTT; CDR3 protein: CASSLSFASGYTGELFF; D gene: TRBD2; J gene: TRBJ2-2; V gene: TRBV4-1; clone size: .
CDR3 DNA: TGTGCCAGCAGGAAGGGGGCCGCAGATACGCAGTATTTT; CDR3 protein: CASRKGAADTQYF; D gene: TRBD1; J gene: TRBJ2-3; V gene: TRBV6-5; clone size: .
CDR3 DNA: TGTGCCAGCAGCTCCAGTAGTGGAGGGACAGGTTCCTACTACGAGCAGTACTTC; CDR3 protein: CASSSSSGGTGSYYEQYF; D gene: TRBD1; J gene: TRBJ2-7; V gene: TRBV7-2; clone size: once